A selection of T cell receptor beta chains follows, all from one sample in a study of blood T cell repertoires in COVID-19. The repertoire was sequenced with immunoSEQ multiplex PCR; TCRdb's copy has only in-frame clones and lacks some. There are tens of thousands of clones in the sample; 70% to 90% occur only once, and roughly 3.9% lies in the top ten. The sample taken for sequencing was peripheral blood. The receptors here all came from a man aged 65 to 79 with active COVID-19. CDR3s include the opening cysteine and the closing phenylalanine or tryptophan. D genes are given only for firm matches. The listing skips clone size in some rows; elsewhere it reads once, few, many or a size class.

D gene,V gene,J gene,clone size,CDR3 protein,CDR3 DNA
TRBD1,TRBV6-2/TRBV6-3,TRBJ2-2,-,CASSPGGQGTHTGELFF,TGTGCCAGCAGTCCCGGGGGACAGGGGACCCACACCGGGGAGCTGTTTTTT
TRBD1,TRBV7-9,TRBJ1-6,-,CASSALKGQGGGGSPLHF,TGTGCCAGCAGCGCCCTTAAGGGACAGGGTGGCGGGGGATCACCCCTCCACTTT
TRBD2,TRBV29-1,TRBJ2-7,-,CSVQREWLDEQYF,TGCAGCGTGCAGCGGGAGTGGTTGGATGAGCAGTACTTC
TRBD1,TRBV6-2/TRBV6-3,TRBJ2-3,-,CASSRQGDTDTQYF,TGTGCCAGCAGTCGTCAGGGGGACACAGATACGCAGTATTTT
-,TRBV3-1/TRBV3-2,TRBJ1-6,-,CASSRGRTQGIDSPLHF,TGTGCCAGCAGCCGTGGACGCACCCAGGGTATAGATTCACCCCTCCACTTT
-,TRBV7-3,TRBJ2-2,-,CASSLGGSTGELFF,TGTGCCAGCAGCTTAGGGGGGAGCACCGGGGAGCTGTTTTTT
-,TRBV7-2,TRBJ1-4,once,CASSRDTIGTNEKLFF,TGTGCCAGCAGCCGGGACACCATTGGGACTAATGAAAAACTGTTTTTT
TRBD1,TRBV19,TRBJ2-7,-,CASSIGGQGTYEQYF,TGTGCCAGTAGTATAGGGGGACAGGGAACCTACGAGCAGTACTTC
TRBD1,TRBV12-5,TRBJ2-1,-,CASGLPGQLREQFF,TGTGCTAGTGGTTTGCCGGGACAGCTGAGAGAGCAGTTCTTC
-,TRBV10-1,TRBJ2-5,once,CASSGDTQETQYF,TGCGCCAGCAGTGGGGACACGCAAGAGACCCAGTACTTC
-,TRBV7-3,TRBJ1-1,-,CASSLGPTQSGAEAFF,TGTGCCAGCAGCTTAGGCCCCACCCAGAGCGGGGCTGAAGCTTTCTTT
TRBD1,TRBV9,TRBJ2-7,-,CASSVGMDRGKGNYEQYF,TGTGCCAGCAGCGTAGGGATGGACAGGGGAAAAGGGAACTACGAGCAGTACTTC
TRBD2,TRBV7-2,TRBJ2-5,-,CASSPGLAGGPGETQYF,TGTGCCAGCAGCCCCGGACTAGCGGGAGGGCCTGGGGAGACCCAGTACTTC
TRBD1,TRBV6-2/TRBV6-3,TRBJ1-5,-,CASSYPDRAYQPQHF,TGTGCCAGCAGTTACCCAGACAGGGCATATCAGCCCCAGCATTTT
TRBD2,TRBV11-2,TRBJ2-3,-,CASSFSGRPDTQYF,TGTGCCAGCAGCTTTAGCGGGAGACCAGATACGCAGTATTTT
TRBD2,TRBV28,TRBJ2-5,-,CASRPRLAVETQYF,TGTGCCAGCAGACCCCGACTAGCGGTGGAGACCCAGTACTTC
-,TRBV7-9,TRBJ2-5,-,CASSPRWANQETQYF,TGTGCCAGCAGCCCCAGGTGGGCCAACCAAGAGACCCAGTACTTC
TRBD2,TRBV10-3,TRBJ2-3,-,CATGGDQSTDTQYF,TGTGCCACGGGGGGGGACCAGAGCACAGATACGCAGTATTTT
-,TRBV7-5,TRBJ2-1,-,CVRSARQGRTKVNEQFF,TGTGTCAGAAGCGCTCGACAGGGGAGGACTAAGGTAAATGAGCAGTTCTTC
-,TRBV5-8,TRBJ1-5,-,CASSLGRVSNQPQHF,TGTGCCAGCAGCTTGGGCAGGGTAAGCAATCAGCCCCAGCATTTT
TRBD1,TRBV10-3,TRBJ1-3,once,CAISDPGTGGSGNTIYF,TGTGCCATCAGTGACCCCGGGACAGGGGGCTCTGGAAACACCATATATTTT
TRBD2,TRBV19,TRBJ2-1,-,CASSNPPGSGRRGGEQFF,TGTGCCAGTAGTAACCCCCCAGGGAGCGGGAGACGGGGGGGTGAGCAGTTCTTC
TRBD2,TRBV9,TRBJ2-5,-,CASNPLAGPQETQYF,TGTGCCAGCAACCCCCTAGCGGGGCCCCAAGAGACCCAGTACTTC
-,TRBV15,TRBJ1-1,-,CATSLEGRNTEAFF,TGTGCCACCAGCCTAGAGGGCAGGAACACTGAAGCTTTCTTT
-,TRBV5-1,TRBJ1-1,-,CASSLEFGGLNTEAFF,TGCGCCAGCAGCTTGGAATTCGGGGGACTGAACACTGAAGCTTTCTTT
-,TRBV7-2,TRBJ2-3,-,CASSSRALSGDTQYF,TGTGCCAGCAGCTCCCGGGCCCTAAGCGGAGATACGCAGTATTTT
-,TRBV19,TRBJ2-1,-,CASSIGGRWRGTKPQQFF,TGTGCCAGTAGTATAGGAGGTAGGTGGCGGGGAACCAAACCACAGCAGTTCTTC